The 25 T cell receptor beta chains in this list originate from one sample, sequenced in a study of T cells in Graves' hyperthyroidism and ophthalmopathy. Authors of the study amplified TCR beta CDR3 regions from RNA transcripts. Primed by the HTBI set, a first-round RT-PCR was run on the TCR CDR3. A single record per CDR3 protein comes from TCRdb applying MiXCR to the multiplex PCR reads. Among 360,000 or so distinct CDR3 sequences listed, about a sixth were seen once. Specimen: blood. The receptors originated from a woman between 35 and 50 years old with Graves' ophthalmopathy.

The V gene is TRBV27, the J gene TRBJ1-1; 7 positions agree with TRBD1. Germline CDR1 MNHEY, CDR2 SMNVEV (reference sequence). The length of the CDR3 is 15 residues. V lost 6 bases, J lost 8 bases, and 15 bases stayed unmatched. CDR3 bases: TGTGCCAGCAGAAGACGAGGGACAGAACCTTTGGAAGCTTTCTTT. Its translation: CASRRRGTEPLEAFF.

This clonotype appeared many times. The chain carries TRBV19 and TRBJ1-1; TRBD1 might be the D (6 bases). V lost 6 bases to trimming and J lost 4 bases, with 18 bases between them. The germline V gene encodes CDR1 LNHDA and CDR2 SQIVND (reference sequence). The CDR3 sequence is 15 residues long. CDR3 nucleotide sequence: TGTGCCAGTAGCCCGATGAGGGGAGGGGGCACTGAAGCTTTCTTT. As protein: CASSPMRGGGTEAFF.

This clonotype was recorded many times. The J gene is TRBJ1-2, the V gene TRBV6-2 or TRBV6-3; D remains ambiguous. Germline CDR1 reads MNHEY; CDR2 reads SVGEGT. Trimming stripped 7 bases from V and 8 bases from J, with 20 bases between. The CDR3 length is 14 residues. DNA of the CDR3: TGTGCCAGCACCCCAGACCGCGCCGGCAGCGGCTACACCTTC. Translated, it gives CASTPDRAGSGYTF.

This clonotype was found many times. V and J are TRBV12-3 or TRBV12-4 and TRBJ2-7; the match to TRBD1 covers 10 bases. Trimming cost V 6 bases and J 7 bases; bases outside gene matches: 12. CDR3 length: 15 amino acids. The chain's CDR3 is CASSADRGPSREQYF. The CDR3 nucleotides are TGTGCCAGCAGCGCCGACAGGGGGCCGTCTCGTGAGCAGTACTTC.

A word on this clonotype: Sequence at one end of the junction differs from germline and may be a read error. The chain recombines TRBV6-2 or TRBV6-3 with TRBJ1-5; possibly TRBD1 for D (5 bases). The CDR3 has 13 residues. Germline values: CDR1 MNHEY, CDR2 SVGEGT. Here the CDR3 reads CASRLTDNQPQPF. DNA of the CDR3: TGTGCCAGCAGGCTGACAGATAATCAGCCCCAGCCTTTT.

In nucleotides, the CDR3 is TGTGCCAGTAATCGGAATCTCTACAATGAGCAGTTCTTC. Its protein product is CASNRNLYNEQFF. V gene TRBV19 combines with J gene TRBJ2-1, with no clear D. Between the trimmed V and J ends, which lost 7 bases and 3 bases, there was a span of 10 bases. The CDR3 spans 13 residues. Germline loops: CDR1 LNHDA, CDR2 SQIVND (reference sequence).

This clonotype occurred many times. The CDR3 region is CASSRAGGQGLEQYF. The DNA of the CDR3 is TGTGCCAGCAGCCGCGCCGGGGGACAGGGTCTCGAGCAGTACTTC. The rearrangement joins TRBV6-2 or TRBV6-3 to TRBJ2-7, with TRBD1 matching over 9 bases. The CDR3 loop spans 15 amino acids. Germline V CDR1 and CDR2: MNHEY, SVGEGT. Germline trimming cut 6 bases from V and 6 bases from J; bases unmatched to any gene: 12.

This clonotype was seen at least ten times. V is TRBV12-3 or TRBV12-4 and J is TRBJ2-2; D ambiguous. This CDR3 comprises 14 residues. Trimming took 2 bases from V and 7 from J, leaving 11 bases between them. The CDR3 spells CASSLSSFGGELFF. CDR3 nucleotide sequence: TGTGCCAGCAGTTTAAGTAGTTTTGGCGGGGAGCTGTTTTTT.

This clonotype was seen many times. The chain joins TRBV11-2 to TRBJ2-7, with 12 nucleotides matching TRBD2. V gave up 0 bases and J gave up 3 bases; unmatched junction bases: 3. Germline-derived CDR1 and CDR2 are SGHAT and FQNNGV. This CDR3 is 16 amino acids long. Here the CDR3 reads CASSLDRGLAGYEQYF. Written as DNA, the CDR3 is TGTGCCAGCAGCTTAGATCGGGGACTAGCGGGCTACGAGCAGTACTTC.

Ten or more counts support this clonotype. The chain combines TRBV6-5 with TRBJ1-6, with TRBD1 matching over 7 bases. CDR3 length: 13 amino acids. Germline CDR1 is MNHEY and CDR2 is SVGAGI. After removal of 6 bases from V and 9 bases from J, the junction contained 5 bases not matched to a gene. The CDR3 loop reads CASRNRGASPLHF. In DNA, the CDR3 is TGTGCCAGCAGGAACAGGGGAGCTTCACCCCTCCACTTT.

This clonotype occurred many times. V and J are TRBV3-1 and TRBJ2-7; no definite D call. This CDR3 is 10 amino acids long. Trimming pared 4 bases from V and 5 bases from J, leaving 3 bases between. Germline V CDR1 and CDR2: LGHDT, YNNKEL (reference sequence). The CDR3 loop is CASSPHEQYF. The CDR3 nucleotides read TGTGCCAGCAGCCCCCACGAGCAGTACTTC.

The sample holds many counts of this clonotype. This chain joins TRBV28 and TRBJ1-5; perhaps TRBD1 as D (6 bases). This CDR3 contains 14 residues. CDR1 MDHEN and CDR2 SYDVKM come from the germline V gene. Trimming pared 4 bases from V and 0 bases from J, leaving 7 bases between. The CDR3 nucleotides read TGTGCCAGCAGTTGGACAGATAGCAATCAGCCCCAGCATTTT. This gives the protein CASSWTDSNQPQHF.

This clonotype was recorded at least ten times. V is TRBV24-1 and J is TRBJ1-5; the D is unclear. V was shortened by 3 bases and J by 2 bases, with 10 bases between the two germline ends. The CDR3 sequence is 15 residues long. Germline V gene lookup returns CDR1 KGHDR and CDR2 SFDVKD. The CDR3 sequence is CATSDGGKGNQPQHF. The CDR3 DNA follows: TGTGCCACCAGTGATGGAGGTAAAGGCAATCAGCCCCAGCATTTT.

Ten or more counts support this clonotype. CDR3 sequence: CASSRAEELFF. In nucleotides, the CDR3 is TGTGCCAGCAGCCGAGCCGAGGAGCTGTTTTTT. The J gene is TRBJ2-2, the V gene TRBV3-1; no clear D. Trimming shortened V by 4 bases and J by 10 bases, and 7 bases separated the two germline ends. CDR1 is LGHDT and CDR2 is YNNKEL in the germline V gene (reference sequence). This CDR3 spans 11 amino acids.

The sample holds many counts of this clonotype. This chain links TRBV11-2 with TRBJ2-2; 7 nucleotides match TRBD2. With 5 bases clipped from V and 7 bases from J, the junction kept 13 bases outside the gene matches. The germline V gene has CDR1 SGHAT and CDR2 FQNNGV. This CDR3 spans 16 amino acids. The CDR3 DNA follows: TGTGCCAGCAGCACCGAAGGGAGGGCCGGTGACGGGGAGCTGTTTTTT. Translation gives CASSTEGRAGDGELFF.

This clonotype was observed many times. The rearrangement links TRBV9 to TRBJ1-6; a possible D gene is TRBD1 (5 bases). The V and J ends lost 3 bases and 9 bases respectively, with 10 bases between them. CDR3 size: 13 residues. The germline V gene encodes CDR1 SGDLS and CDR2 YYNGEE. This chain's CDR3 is CASSAGGTSPLHF. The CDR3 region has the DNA TGTGCCAGCAGCGCTGGGGGAACTTCACCCCTCCACTTT.

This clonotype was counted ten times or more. This CDR3 is CSGGGIAKNIQYF. The CDR3 nucleotides read TGCAGTGGGGGGGGAATAGCCAAAAACATTCAGTACTTC. The V call is TRBV20-1, the J call TRBJ2-4, with TRBD2 matching over 7 bases. The CDR3 length is 13 residues. The germline V gene encodes CDR1 DFQATT and CDR2 SNEGSKA (reference sequence). The V gene end was trimmed by 7 bases and the J gene end by 0 bases; junction bases not matched to a gene: 3.

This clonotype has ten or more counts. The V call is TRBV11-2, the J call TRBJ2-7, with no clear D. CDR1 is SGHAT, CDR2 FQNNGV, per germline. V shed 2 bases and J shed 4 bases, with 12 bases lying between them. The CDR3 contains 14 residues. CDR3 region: CASSLILEDYEQYF. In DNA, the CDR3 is TGTGCCAGCAGCTTAATCCTAGAGGATTACGAGCAGTACTTC. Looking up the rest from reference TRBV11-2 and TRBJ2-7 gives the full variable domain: EAGVAQSPRYKIIEKRQSVAFWCNPISGHATLYWYQQILGQGPKLLIQFQNNGVVDDSQLPKDRFSAERLKGVDSTLKIQPAKLEDSAVYLCASSLILEDYEQYFGPGTRLTVT.

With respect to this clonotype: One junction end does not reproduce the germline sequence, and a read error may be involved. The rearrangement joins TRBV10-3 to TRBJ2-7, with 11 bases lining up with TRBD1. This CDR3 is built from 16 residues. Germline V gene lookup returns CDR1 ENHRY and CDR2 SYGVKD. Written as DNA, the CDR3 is TGTGCCATCAGTCCTGGAAGGACAGGGGGCTCCCACGAGCAGTACTTC. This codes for CAISPGRTGGSHEQYF.

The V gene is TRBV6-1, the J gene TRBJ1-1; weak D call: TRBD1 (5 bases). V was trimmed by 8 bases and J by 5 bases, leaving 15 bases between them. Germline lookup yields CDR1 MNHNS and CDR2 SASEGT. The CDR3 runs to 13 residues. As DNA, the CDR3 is TGTGCCAGCTTGCAGGGAGCGGGAACTGAAGCTTTCTTT. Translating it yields CASLQGAGTEAFF.

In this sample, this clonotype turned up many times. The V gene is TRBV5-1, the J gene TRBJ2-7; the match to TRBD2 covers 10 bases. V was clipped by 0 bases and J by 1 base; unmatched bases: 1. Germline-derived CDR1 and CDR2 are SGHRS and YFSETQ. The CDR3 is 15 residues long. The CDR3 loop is CASSLAAGGSYEQYF. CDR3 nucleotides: TGCGCCAGCAGCTTGGCAGCGGGAGGGTCCTACGAGCAGTACTTC.

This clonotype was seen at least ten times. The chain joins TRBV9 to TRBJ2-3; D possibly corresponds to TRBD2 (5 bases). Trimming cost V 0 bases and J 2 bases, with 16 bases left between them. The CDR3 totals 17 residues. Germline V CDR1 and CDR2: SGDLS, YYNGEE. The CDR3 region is CASSVGGLNLPTDTQYF. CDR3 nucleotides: TGTGCCAGCAGCGTAGGAGGACTCAACCTCCCCACAGATACGCAGTATTTT. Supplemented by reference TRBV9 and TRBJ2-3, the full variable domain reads DSGVTQTPKHLITATGQRVTLRCSPRSGDLSVYWYQQSLDQGLQFLIQYYNGEERAKGNILERFSAQQFPDLHSELNLSSLELGDSALYFCASSVGGLNLPTDTQYFGPGTRLTVL.

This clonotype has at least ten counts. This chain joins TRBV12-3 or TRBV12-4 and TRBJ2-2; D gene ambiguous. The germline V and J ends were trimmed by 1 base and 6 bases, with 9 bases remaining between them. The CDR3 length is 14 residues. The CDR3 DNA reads TGTGCCAGCAGTTTAGGGCGAAGGCCCGGGGAGCTGTTTTTT. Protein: CASSLGRRPGELFF.

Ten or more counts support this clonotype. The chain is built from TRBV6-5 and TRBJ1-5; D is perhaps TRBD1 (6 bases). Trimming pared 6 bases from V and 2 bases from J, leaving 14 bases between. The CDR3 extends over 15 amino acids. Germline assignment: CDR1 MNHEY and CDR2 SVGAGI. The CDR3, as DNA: TGTGCCAGCAGAACAAACAGGGATCGCAATCAGCCCCAGCATTTT. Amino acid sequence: CASRTNRDRNQPQHF.

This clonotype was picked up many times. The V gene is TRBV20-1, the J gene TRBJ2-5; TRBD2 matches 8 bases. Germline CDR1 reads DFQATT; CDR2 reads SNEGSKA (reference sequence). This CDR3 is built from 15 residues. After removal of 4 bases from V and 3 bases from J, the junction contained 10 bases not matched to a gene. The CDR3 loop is CSAIRTSRREETQYF. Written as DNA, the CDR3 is TGCAGTGCTATACGGACTAGCCGGAGGGAAGAGACCCAGTACTTC.